The 26 T cell receptor beta chains reported below all come from one sample, sequenced in a study of CD8+ T cells in alopecia areata. Following RNA extraction, reverse transcription yielded cDNA that acted as the sequencing template. Sequencing used immunoSEQ multiplex PCR; TCRdb keeps in-frame clones, though not all of them. This sample carries around 120,000 clones, 47% of them seen once, and the ten largest clones take more than 9%. Sample: NKG2D-low CD8+ T cells sorted from blood. The source is a human donor with alopecia areata.

The chain is built from TRBV30 and TRBJ2-7, with TRBD2 as a possible D gene (6 bases). The germline V and J ends were trimmed by 2 bases and 0 bases, with 14 bases remaining between them. The germline V gene encodes CDR1 GTSNPN and CDR2 SVGIG (reference sequence). This CDR3 is 15 amino acids long. CDR3 sequence: CAWSTRGGSSYEQYF. As DNA, the CDR3 is TGTGCCTGGAGTACCCGGGGAGGCAGCTCCTACGAGCAGTACTTC.

The rearrangement joins TRBV7-9 to TRBJ2-7; D is uncertain. V lost 1 base to trimming and J lost 5 bases, with 9 bases between them. CDR3 length: 13 amino acids. Germline CDR1 reads SEHNR; CDR2 reads FQNEAQ (reference sequence). DNA of the CDR3: TGTGCCAGCAGCTTAGGGATTGGGAACGAGCAGTACTTC. Translation: CASSLGIGNEQYF.

The chain combines TRBV29-1 with TRBJ1-1; D unclear. Germline V gives CDR1 SQVTM, CDR2 ANQGSEA. This CDR3 is built from 11 residues. Trimming cost V 8 bases and J 5 bases, with 12 bases left between them. The CDR3 coding sequence is TGCAGCATGCCCCGGGGTACTGAAGCTTTCTTT. Residues: CSMPRGTEAFF.

This rearrangement joins TRBV5-6 to TRBJ2-1, with a possible D match to TRBD1 (5 bases). Germline V lookup: CDR1 SGHDT, CDR2 YYEEEE. V was trimmed by 3 bases and J by 8 bases, leaving 9 bases between them. The CDR3 covers 12 residues. The CDR3 here is CASSSWGHEQFF. CDR3 nucleotides: TGTGCCAGCAGCTCGTGGGGCCATGAGCAGTTCTTC.

V is TRBV5-1 and J is TRBJ1-1; no clear D. Trimming stripped 0 bases from V and 7 bases from J, with 10 bases between. This CDR3 is built from 13 residues. Germline V CDR1 and CDR2: SGHRS, YFSETQ. The CDR3 region is CASSLADGVEAFF. The CDR3 coding sequence is TGCGCCAGCAGCTTGGCTGACGGTGTTGAAGCTTTCTTT. The complete variable domain, with remaining parts taken from reference TRBV5-1 and TRBJ1-1, reads KAGVTQTPRYLIKTRGQQVTLSCSPISGHRSVSWYQQTPGQGLQFLFEYFSETQRNKGNFPGRFSGRQFSNSRSEMNVSTLELGDSALYLCASSLADGVEAFFGQGTRLTVV.

The rearrangement links TRBV4-1 to TRBJ2-1, with D perhaps assigned TRBD1 or TRBD2 (6 bases each). Germline-derived CDR1 and CDR2 are MGHRA and YSYEKL. V lost 4 bases and J lost 0, with 16 bases in between. The CDR3 sequence is 17 residues long. Written as DNA, the CDR3 is TGCGCCAGCAGCCGGGGGGACATCGCTAGCTCCTACAATGAGCAGTTCTTC. Its protein is CASSRGDIASSYNEQFF.

This chain links TRBV9 with TRBJ1-2, with a tentative D call TRBD1 (5 bases). CDR3 length equals 13 residues. Germline V gene sequence: CDR1 SGDLS, CDR2 YYNGEE. V gave up 6 bases and J gave up 8 bases, with 17 bases separating them. The CDR3 DNA follows: TGTGCCAGCACCACATCGGAGGGGACGGGCTACACCTTC. Translating it yields CASTTSEGTGYTF. The entire variable domain, with the rest obtained from reference TRBV9 and TRBJ1-2, is as follows: DSGVTQTPKHLITATGQRVTLRCSPRSGDLSVYWYQQSLDQGLQFLIQYYNGEERAKGNILERFSAQQFPDLHSELNLSSLELGDSALYFCASTTSEGTGYTFGSGTRLTVV.

The table lists this clone with a few counts. One end of the junction does not line up with germline, which may come from a read error. The chain joins TRBV5-1 to TRBJ2-1; D is unresolved. The germline gives CDR1 SGHRS, CDR2 YFSETQ. CDR3 length equals 11 residues. The CDR3 is CASSPNKEQFF. The CDR3 DNA sequence: TGCGCCAGCAGCCCGAACAAAGAGCAGTTCTTC. The full variable domain, with the rest looked up from reference TRBV5-1 and TRBJ2-1, is KAGVTQTPRYLIKTRGQQVTLSCSPISGHRSVSWYQQTPGQGLQFLFEYFSETQRNKGNFPGRFSGRQFSNSRSEMNVSTLELGDSALYLCASSPNKEQFFGPGTRLTVL.

The table lists this clone with a few counts. The chain is built from TRBV29-1 and TRBJ2-7, with D tentatively TRBD1 or TRBD2 (5 bases each). In germline, CDR1 is SQVTM, CDR2 ANQGSEA. The CDR3 is 14 amino acids. Trimming took off 6 bases at V and 3 bases at J, with 18 bases between the two ends. CDR3 sequence reads: CSVGTNDVIYEQYF. As DNA, the CDR3 is TGCAGCGTGGGGACCAATGACGTTATCTACGAGCAGTACTTC.

This clone was observed a handful of times. As DNA, the CDR3 is TGCAGCGTTGAAGATCGGAACAGGGCTTCCTACAATGAGCAGTTCTTC. Amino acid sequence: CSVEDRNRASYNEQFF. The V call is TRBV29-1, the J call TRBJ2-1; D may be TRBD1 (6 bases). Trimming took 0 bases from V and 1 from J, leaving 13 bases between them. CDR1 is SQVTM and CDR2 is ANQGSEA in the germline V gene. This CDR3 region has 16 residues.

The rearrangement uses TRBV29-1 and TRBJ1-1; maybe TRBD1 (6 bases). CDR1 is SQVTM and CDR2 is ANQGSEA in the germline V gene. Trimming removed 7 bases from V and 6 bases from J, with 15 bases in between. CDR3 length equals 12 residues. CDR3 in DNA: TGCAGCGCCCTGGGGGCGACGCCTGAAGCTTTCTTT. Its translation: CSALGATPEAFF.

This clone was seen a handful of times. The chain employs TRBV2 and TRBJ1-1; D is ambiguous. This CDR3 spans 12 amino acids. The ends were cut back, 8 bases at V and 3 bases at J, with 10 bases in the middle. Germline assignment: CDR1 SNHLY and CDR2 FYNNEI. CDR3 protein: CASAGFYTEAFF. Written as DNA, the CDR3 is TGTGCCAGCGCAGGATTTTACACTGAAGCTTTCTTT.

The DNA of the CDR3 is TGTGCCAGCAGCTGGACCATAACCGGGGAGCTGTTTTTT. Protein: CASSWTITGELFF. The genes are TRBV11-3 and TRBJ2-2; D is ambiguous. The germline CDR1 and CDR2 sequences are SGHNT and YENEEA. The CDR3 loop spans 13 amino acids. Trimming stripped 4 bases from V and 5 bases from J, with 8 bases between. Supplemented by reference TRBV11-3 and TRBJ2-2, the full variable domain reads EAGVVQSPRYKIIEKKQPVAFWCNPISGHNTLYWYLQNLGQGPELLIRYENEEAVDDSQLPKDRFSAERLKGVDSTLKIQPAELGDSAVYLCASSWTITGELFFGEGSRLTVL.

This clone came up a few times. The genes are TRBV21-1 and TRBJ1-1. TRBV21-1 is reported as a pseudogene. This CDR3 is built from 11 residues. CDR3 in DNA: TGTGCCAGCACGATGAACACTGAAGCTTTCTTT. Translating it yields CASTMNTEAFF.

The chain joins TRBV20-1 to TRBJ2-3; D unclear. CDR1 is DFQATT, CDR2 SNEGSKA, per germline (reference sequence). Trimming removed 6 bases at V and 2 bases at J, with 6 bases between. The CDR3 is 11 amino acids. The CDR3 coding sequence is TGCAGTGCCCCTCTCACAGATACGCAGTATTTT. The encoded protein is CSAPLTDTQYF.

There are a few counts of this clone. The chain joins TRBV29-1 to TRBJ2-7, with 7 bases that match TRBD1. Germline CDR1 is SQVTM and CDR2 is ANQGSEA. V was pared by 6 bases and J by 0 bases, with 8 bases of the junction left unmatched. This CDR3 is 14 amino acids long. CDR3: CSVSDRASSYEQYF. The CDR3 region has the DNA TGCAGCGTCAGCGACAGGGCGAGCTCCTACGAGCAGTACTTC.

V gene TRBV18 combines with J gene TRBJ2-3; D is unclear. CDR3 length: 12 residues. Trimming stripped 3 bases from V and 6 bases from J, with 7 bases between. In germline, CDR1 is KGHSH, CDR2 LQKENI. The CDR3 sequence: CASSPERDTQYF. The CDR3 DNA reads as TGTGCCAGCTCACCCGAAAGGGATACGCAGTATTTT.

A few counts support this clone. The chain joins TRBV14 to TRBJ2-3, with 7 bases fitting TRBD1. The germline V gene has CDR1 SGHDN and CDR2 FVKESK. The CDR3 length is 14 residues. Trimming cost V 4 bases and J 7 bases; bases outside gene matches: 8. The CDR3 loop is CASSPATGMYTQYF. CDR3 nucleotide sequence: TGTGCCAGCAGCCCTGCGACAGGGATGTATACGCAGTATTTT.

A few counts support this clone. DNA for the CDR3: TGTGCCAGCAGCCCCTACCTAGCGGGGGCCACAGATACGCAGTATTTT. Translated, it gives CASSPYLAGATDTQYF. This chain uses TRBV4-2 with TRBJ2-3, with 10 bases that match TRBD2. Trimming removed 4 bases from V and 2 bases from J; junction bases left unmatched: 6. Germline V gene lookup returns CDR1 LGHNA and CDR2 YNFKEQ. The CDR3 runs to 16 residues.

The chain combines TRBV7-9 with TRBJ2-7, with a tentative D call TRBD1 (5 bases). The CDR3 runs 12 residues. Trimming removed 2 bases at V and 3 bases at J, with 5 bases between. Per the germline V gene, CDR1 is SEHNR and CDR2 is FQNEAQ (reference sequence). In DNA, the CDR3 is TGTGCCAGCAGCTTACAGGGCTACGAGCAGTACTTC. This encodes CASSLQGYEQYF.

V usage is TRBV29-1 and J usage is TRBJ2-1; perhaps D is TRBD1 or TRBD2 (6 bases each). The V end lost 4 bases, the J end lost 8 bases, and 12 bases lay between the germline ends. The CDR3 has 12 amino acids. Germline V lookup: CDR1 SQVTM, CDR2 ANQGSEA. The DNA of the CDR3 is TGCAGCGTTGCGGCAGGGGAGGATGAGCAGTTCTTC. Protein: CSVAAGEDEQFF.

With respect to this clone: In the same sample, other DNA sequences code for this CDR3. V usage is TRBV29-1 and J usage is TRBJ2-2; D is unresolved. Per the germline V gene, CDR1 is SQVTM and CDR2 is ANQGSEA. V lost 5 bases and J 6 bases, leaving 4 bases between the germline ends. There are 10 residues in the CDR3. The CDR3: CSVRAGELFF. The CDR3 DNA is TGCAGCGTTCGGGCCGGGGAGCTGTTTTTT.

The chain joins TRBV28 to TRBJ2-5; D uncertain. Trimming took off 4 bases at V and 3 bases at J, with 6 bases between the two ends. Germline V gives CDR1 MDHEN, CDR2 SYDVKM. The CDR3 has 12 residues. For the CDR3, the DNA is TGTGCCAGCAGTTCAACAAAAGAGACCCAGTACTTC. Translating it yields CASSSTKETQYF.

This clone was seen only a few times. The rearrangement links TRBV29-1 to TRBJ2-5; TRBD2 might be the D (7 bases). Trimming shortened V by 4 bases and J by 4 bases, and 19 bases separated the two germline ends. CDR1 is SQVTM, CDR2 ANQGSEA, per germline. The CDR3 is 15 residues long. The CDR3 nucleotides are TGCAGCGTTGTCAGGGATTCGGGGGGCAGAGAGACCCAGTACTTC. Protein product: CSVVRDSGGRETQYF.

The table lists this clone with a few counts. CDR3 nucleotide sequence: TGTGCCAGCAGCTTAGGCCTCGGGAGCAATCAGCCCCAGCATTTT. Its protein product is CASSLGLGSNQPQHF. This rearrangement joins TRBV13 to TRBJ1-5; D gene unclear. The CDR3 spans 15 residues. V was pared by 0 bases and J by 1 base, with 7 bases between. From germline, CDR1 is PRHDT and CDR2 FYEKMQ (reference sequence).

This chain uses TRBV23-1 with TRBJ1-1, with unresolved D. TRBV23-1 is marked as an open reading frame, function uncertain. This CDR3 spans 16 amino acids. Trimming stripped 2 bases from V and 3 bases from J, with 16 bases between. CDR3 region: CASSQADPPGDTEAFF. The CDR3 nucleotides read TGCGCCAGCAGTCAAGCGGATCCCCCAGGAGACACTGAAGCTTTCTTT.